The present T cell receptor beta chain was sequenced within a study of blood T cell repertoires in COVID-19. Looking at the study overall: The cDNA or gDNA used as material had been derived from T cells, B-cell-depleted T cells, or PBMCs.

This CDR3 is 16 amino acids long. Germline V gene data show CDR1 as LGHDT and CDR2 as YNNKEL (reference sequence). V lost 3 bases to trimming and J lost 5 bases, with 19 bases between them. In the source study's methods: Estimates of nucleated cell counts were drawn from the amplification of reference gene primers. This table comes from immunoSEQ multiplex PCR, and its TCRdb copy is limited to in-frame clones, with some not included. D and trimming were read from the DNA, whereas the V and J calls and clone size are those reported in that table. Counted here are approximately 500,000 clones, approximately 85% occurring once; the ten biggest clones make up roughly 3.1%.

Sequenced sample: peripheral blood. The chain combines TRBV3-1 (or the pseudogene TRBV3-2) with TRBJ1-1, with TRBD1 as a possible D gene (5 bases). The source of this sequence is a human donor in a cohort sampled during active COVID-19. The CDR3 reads CASSHPDLTPGTEAFF. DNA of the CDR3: TGTGCCAGCAGCCACCCAGACTTGACACCAGGGACTGAAGCTTTCTTT.